The 9 T cell receptor beta chains below all came from one sample that was sequenced in a study. TCRdb re-analysed the RT-PCR reads in MiXCR, keeping a single row per CDR3 protein. The data contain some 5,900 distinct CDR3 sequences, approximately 89% of them seen just once; the ten biggest clones take up around 8%. Sequencing was performed on memory CD4+ T cells from blood. The receptors come from a female donor in good health, serving as a healthy control.

As concerns this clonotype: This beta chain came through as a stray read in a library set up for alpha chains, and its size says little. CDR3 sequence: CSASQKGVSPLHF. The CDR3, as DNA: TGCAGTGCTAGCCAAAAGGGGGTTTCACCCCTCCACTTT. This sequence joins TRBV20-1 and TRBJ1-6, with D perhaps matching TRBD1 (6 bases). Germline values: CDR1 DFQATT, CDR2 SNEGSKA (reference sequence). The CDR3 runs 13 residues. With 3 bases removed from V and 9 bases from J, the gap between germline ends came to 12 bases.

Points on this clonotype: Since the library was made to target alpha chains, this beta chain is a stray read and its abundance is not meaningful. The chain couples TRBV27 to TRBJ2-7, with 8 bases identical to TRBD1. Germline V lookup: CDR1 MNHEY, CDR2 SMNVEV (reference sequence). CDR3 length: 14 amino acids. V lost 5 bases and J lost 3; bases outside the gene matches: 6. Here the CDR3 DNA reads TGTGCCAGCAGTCACGGACAGGGCGGCTACGAGCAGTACTTC. Translating gives CASSHGQGGYEQYF.

Turning to this clonotype: Found in a library prepared for alpha chains, this beta chain is an off-target read, and its abundance has little meaning. The chain links TRBV20-1 to TRBJ2-3; TRBD1 agrees at 8 bases. The germline gives CDR1 DFQATT, CDR2 SNEGSKA (reference sequence). V dropped 6 bases and J dropped 0; count of bases not matched to a gene: 8. The CDR3 is 15 residues long. CDR3 loop: CSARGRNPSTDTQYF. The CDR3 DNA follows: TGCAGTGCCAGGGGGCGAAATCCCAGCACAGATACGCAGTATTTT.

Concerning this clonotype: The library was designed around alpha chains, so this beta chain is a stray read whose abundance carries little weight. CDR3 amino acids: CASNRQGVDNEQFF. The CDR3 DNA reads as TGCGCCAGCAACAGACAGGGGGTGGACAATGAGCAGTTCTTC. This sequence joins TRBV5-1 and TRBJ2-1, with 9 bases fitting TRBD1. This CDR3 comprises 14 residues. Germline CDR1 reads SGHRS; CDR2 reads YFSETQ. J was trimmed by 5 bases and V by 6 bases; bases with no gene match: 6.

With regard to this clonotype: The size of this beta chain means little, since it is a stray read in a library made for alpha chains. The chain employs TRBV12-3 or TRBV12-4 and TRBJ1-1; possibly TRBD1 for D (5 bases). Trimming left V 2 bases short and J 11 bases short, with 12 bases between. The length of the CDR3 is 12 residues. Written as DNA, the CDR3 is TGTGCCAGCAGTTTAACCGGAGGGGAGGCTTTCTTT. It yields the protein CASSLTGGEAFF.

This clonotype occurred a few times. This beta chain is an unintended read in a library built for alpha chains; its size means little. The rearrangement links TRBV5-6 to TRBJ1-2; no clear D. The V end lost 4 bases, the J end lost 7 bases, and 14 bases lay between the germline ends. There are 13 residues in the CDR3. Germline loops: CDR1 SGHDT, CDR2 YYEEEE. The chain's CDR3 is CASSLNQLRGYTF. Written as DNA, the CDR3 is TGTGCCAGCAGCCTCAACCAGCTCCGTGGCTACACCTTC.

A word on this clonotype: Because the library targeted alpha chains, this beta chain is an off-target read whose size means little. This chain uses TRBV11-2 with TRBJ2-5, with a tentative D call TRBD2 (5 bases). Germline CDR1 SGHAT, CDR2 FQNNGV. Trimming took off 1 base at V and 1 base at J, with 7 bases between the two ends. The CDR3 has 14 residues. The DNA of the CDR3 is TGTGCCAGCAGCTTAGCGGGAACCCAAGAGACCCAGTACTTC. The encoded protein is CASSLAGTQETQYF.

About this clonotype itself: This beta chain represents an off-target read in a library built for alpha chains; its size is of limited meaning. The CDR3 bases are TGTGCCAGCAGCCGAACGACAGCGTATTCCTCACCCCTCCACTTT. It is translated as CASSRTTAYSSPLHF. The chain is built from TRBV6-2 or TRBV6-3 and TRBJ1-6; perhaps TRBD1 as D (5 bases). This CDR3 spans 15 amino acids. The germline V and J ends were trimmed by 6 bases and 10 bases, with 19 bases remaining between them. Looked up from germline, CDR1 is MNHEY and CDR2 is SVGEGT.

Concerning this clonotype itself: This beta chain came through as a stray read in a library set up for alpha chains, and its size says little. The chain combines TRBV6-5 with TRBJ2-7, with 8 bases fitting TRBD2. V was pared by 5 bases and J by 6 bases, with 9 bases of the junction left unmatched. CDR3 length: 14 amino acids. The germline V gene has CDR1 MNHEY and CDR2 SVGAGI. The CDR3 spells CASSPHSGKVEQYF. Here the CDR3 DNA reads TGTGCCAGCAGTCCTCATAGCGGGAAGGTCGAGCAGTACTTC.